Listed below are T cell receptor beta chains from one sample, sequenced in a study of shared clonotypes between healthy human individuals. Clones were sequenced by immunoSEQ multiplex PCR, and TCRdb holds only the in-frame ones, with some missing. The sample has about 1.4 million clones, over 95% seen once. Source material: naive CD4+ T cells sorted from blood. The receptors shown here come from a man aged 25-40 years in good health. The CDR3 runs from the conserved cysteine through the conserved F or W. D genes are given only for firm matches. Clone size appears in some rows only: once, few, many, or a class for an expanded clone.

v_gene: TRBV5-1
d_gene: -
abundance: -
j_gene: TRBJ1-3
CDR3nt: TGCGCCAGCAGCTTGTATCCAGGCCACCGGGATGGAAACACCATATATTTT
CDR3aa: CASSLYPGHRDGNTIYF

v_gene: TRBV18
d_gene: TRBD1
abundance: once
j_gene: TRBJ2-7
CDR3nt: TGTGCCAGCTCACAGGACAGGGGGCGCTCCTACGAGCAGTACTTC
CDR3aa: CASSQDRGRSYEQYF

v_gene: TRBV28
d_gene: TRBD1
abundance: -
j_gene: TRBJ2-4
CDR3nt: TGTGCCAGCAGTCCCAGGGGGCAAGCCAAAAACATTCAGTACTTC
CDR3aa: CASSPRGQAKNIQYF

v_gene: TRBV6-5
d_gene: -
abundance: few
j_gene: TRBJ2-7
CDR3nt: TGTGCCAGCAGTTATAGGGTCTCCTACGAGCAGTACTTC
CDR3aa: CASSYRVSYEQYF

v_gene: TRBV9
d_gene: -
abundance: -
j_gene: TRBJ2-7
CDR3nt: TGTGCCAGCAGCGTAGCTGCTAGCTCCTACGAGCAGTACTTC
CDR3aa: CASSVAASSYEQYF

v_gene: TRBV14
d_gene: -
abundance: once
j_gene: TRBJ2-1
CDR3nt: TGTGCCAGCAGCTTACGGACTCAAACCTACAATGAGCAGTTCTTC
CDR3aa: CASSLRTQTYNEQFF

v_gene: TRBV11-3
d_gene: -
abundance: -
j_gene: TRBJ1-1
CDR3nt: TGTGCCAGCAGCTCCCTAGGGGGGAACACTGAAGCTTTCTTT
CDR3aa: CASSSLGGNTEAFF

v_gene: TRBV7-9
d_gene: -
abundance: -
j_gene: TRBJ2-7
CDR3nt: TGTGCCAGCAGCTTAGCGGGGCAGGGGATCTACGAGCAGTACTTC
CDR3aa: CASSLAGQGIYEQYF

v_gene: TRBV7-2
d_gene: TRBD2
abundance: -
j_gene: TRBJ2-1
CDR3nt: TGTGCCAGCAGCTTGGAAGCGGGAGTACGTTACAATGAGCAGTTCTTC
CDR3aa: CASSLEAGVRYNEQFF

v_gene: TRBV7-9
d_gene: TRBD2
abundance: -
j_gene: TRBJ2-2
CDR3nt: TGTGCCAGCGTTTGGACTAGCGCGCCCGGGGAGCTGTTTTTT
CDR3aa: CASVWTSAPGELFF

v_gene: TRBV30
d_gene: TRBD1
abundance: -
j_gene: TRBJ2-5
CDR3nt: TGTGCCTGGTCAACAGGGGAAGGCCAAGAGACCCAGTACTTC
CDR3aa: CAWSTGEGQETQYF

v_gene: TRBV6-6
d_gene: -
abundance: -
j_gene: TRBJ2-3
CDR3nt: TGTGCCAGCAGTTACGGCGGGCCTAGCACAGATACGCAGTATTTT
CDR3aa: CASSYGGPSTDTQYF

v_gene: TRBV5-6
d_gene: TRBD1
abundance: once
j_gene: TRBJ1-5
CDR3nt: TGTGCCAGCAGTGGACAGGGGTCGTTCCAGCCCCAGCATTTT
CDR3aa: CASSGQGSFQPQHF

v_gene: TRBV4-1
d_gene: -
abundance: once
j_gene: TRBJ1-5
CDR3nt: TGCGCCAGCAGCCAGCCAAGCGGTGGGGCTAAAGACCGTAGACAGCCCCAGCATTTT
CDR3aa: CASSQPSGGAKDRRQPQHF

v_gene: TRBV4-1
d_gene: TRBD2
abundance: -
j_gene: TRBJ2-7
CDR3nt: TGCGCCAGCAGCCAAGAAGGAGGGGTTCTAGCGGGATCCGGCGAGCAGTACTTC
CDR3aa: CASSQEGGVLAGSGEQYF

v_gene: TRBV7-9
d_gene: TRBD2
abundance: -
j_gene: TRBJ2-5
CDR3nt: TGTGCCAGGGATAGCGGGAGTTGGGATGAGACCCAGTACTTC
CDR3aa: CARDSGSWDETQYF